A selection of T cell receptor beta chains follows, all from one sample in a study of blood T cell repertoires in COVID-19. Profiled with immunoSEQ multiplex PCR; TCRdb holds only in-frame clones, not every one. The sample includes about 190,000 clones, 86% of them seen just once. Sequenced sample: PBMCs or T cells enriched from blood (not recorded which). These receptors were taken from a woman aged 25 to 39 who had recovered from COVID-19. Each CDR3 is given with its conserved first and last residue. The order of the fields is D gene, V gene, J gene, clone size, CDR3 protein, CDR3 DNA. A D gene is named only where the DNA matches it firmly. The listing skips clone size in some rows; elsewhere it reads once, few, many or a size class.

D gene: TRBD1; V gene: TRBV12-3/TRBV12-4; J gene: TRBJ1-2; clone size: .; CDR3 protein: CASSPGQVYGYTF; CDR3 DNA: TGTGCCAGCAGCCCTGGACAGGTCTATGGCTACACCTTC
D gene: TRBD2; V gene: TRBV19; J gene: TRBJ2-5; clone size: .; CDR3 protein: CASSTLLAGRETQYF; CDR3 DNA: TGTGCCAGTAGTACTCTTCTAGCGGGACGAGAGACCCAGTACTTC
D gene: .; V gene: TRBV19; J gene: TRBJ1-1; clone size: .; CDR3 protein: CASSRQRTNTEAFF; CDR3 DNA: TGTGCCAGTAGCCGACAGAGGACGAACACTGAAGCTTTCTTT
D gene: TRBD1; V gene: TRBV29-1; J gene: TRBJ1-2; clone size: .; CDR3 protein: CSVEARQGEGYTF; CDR3 DNA: TGCAGCGTTGAGGCTCGGCAGGGGGAAGGCTACACCTTC
D gene: .; V gene: TRBV24-1; J gene: TRBJ2-7; clone size: .; CDR3 protein: CATSDASLKEQYF; CDR3 DNA: TGTGCCACCAGTGACGCGAGCCTCAAGGAGCAGTACTTC
D gene: .; V gene: TRBV6-4; J gene: TRBJ2-2; clone size: .; CDR3 protein: CASTVAENTGELFF; CDR3 DNA: TGTGCCAGCACAGTCGCCGAGAACACCGGGGAGCTGTTTTTT
D gene: TRBD1; V gene: TRBV7-3; J gene: TRBJ2-1; clone size: .; CDR3 protein: CASSLPNRGQYNEQFF; CDR3 DNA: TGTGCCAGCAGCTTACCGAACAGGGGGCAGTACAATGAGCAGTTCTTC
D gene: .; V gene: TRBV7-8; J gene: TRBJ2-1; clone size: .; CDR3 protein: CASQREGARNEQFF; CDR3 DNA: TGTGCCTCCCAACGGGAGGGGGCACGGAATGAGCAGTTCTTC
D gene: .; V gene: TRBV7-2; J gene: TRBJ2-2; clone size: .; CDR3 protein: CASSLKLKNTGELFF; CDR3 DNA: TGTGCCAGCAGCTTAAAGCTGAAGAACACCGGGGAGCTGTTTTTT
D gene: .; V gene: TRBV5-1; J gene: TRBJ1-6; clone size: once; CDR3 protein: CASSLVITGARGKSLHF; CDR3 DNA: TGCGCCAGCAGCTTGGTTATAACAGGAGCAAGGGGAAAATCCCTCCACTTT
D gene: .; V gene: TRBV11-3; J gene: TRBJ2-2; clone size: .; CDR3 protein: CASSLDFGQRAGELFF; CDR3 DNA: TGTGCCAGCAGCTTAGATTTCGGACAGAGGGCCGGGGAGCTGTTTTTT
D gene: .; V gene: TRBV5-5; J gene: TRBJ1-5; clone size: once; CDR3 protein: CASSFYLEHNQPQHF; CDR3 DNA: TGTGCCAGCAGCTTTTATCTGGAGCACAATCAGCCCCAGCATTTT
D gene: TRBD2; V gene: TRBV5-1; J gene: TRBJ2-1; clone size: once; CDR3 protein: CASRRLAGVNEQFF; CDR3 DNA: TGCGCCAGCAGGAGATTAGCGGGAGTCAATGAGCAGTTCTTC
D gene: .; V gene: TRBV28; J gene: TRBJ1-5; clone size: .; CDR3 protein: CASRPDRIQNQPQHF; CDR3 DNA: TGTGCCAGCAGGCCCGACAGAATTCAAAATCAGCCCCAGCATTTT
D gene: TRBD1; V gene: TRBV10-3; J gene: TRBJ1-6; clone size: .; CDR3 protein: CAISDWRDSNSPLHF; CDR3 DNA: TGTGCCATCAGTGACTGGAGGGACAGTAATTCACCCCTCCACTTT
D gene: .; V gene: TRBV6-5; J gene: TRBJ2-7; clone size: .; CDR3 protein: CASNSRQFYEQYF; CDR3 DNA: TGTGCCAGCAATAGTAGACAGTTCTACGAGCAGTACTTC
D gene: TRBD1; V gene: TRBV24-1; J gene: TRBJ2-1; clone size: .; CDR3 protein: CATREAGTGTDEQFF; CDR3 DNA: TGTGCCACCAGAGAGGCCGGGACAGGGACGGATGAGCAGTTCTTC
D gene: TRBD1; V gene: TRBV10-3; J gene: TRBJ1-2; clone size: .; CDR3 protein: CAISESGQGAYGYTF; CDR3 DNA: TGTGCCATCAGTGAGTCTGGACAGGGGGCCTATGGCTACACCTTC
D gene: .; V gene: TRBV10-1; J gene: TRBJ1-5; clone size: .; CDR3 protein: CASSDSDQPQHF; CDR3 DNA: TGCGCCAGCAGTGACTCCGATCAGCCCCAGCATTTT
D gene: TRBD1; V gene: TRBV27; J gene: TRBJ1-1; clone size: .; CDR3 protein: CASSTGGWGTEAFF; CDR3 DNA: TGTGCCAGCAGTACAGGGGGGTGGGGGACTGAAGCTTTCTTT
D gene: .; V gene: TRBV5-6; J gene: TRBJ2-7; clone size: .; CDR3 protein: CASSSLYGGTYEQYF; CDR3 DNA: TGTGCCAGCAGCTCCTTATATGGGGGGACCTACGAGCAGTACTTC
D gene: .; V gene: TRBV24-1; J gene: TRBJ2-3; clone size: .; CDR3 protein: CATSDLSGLSTDTQYF; CDR3 DNA: TGTGCCACCAGTGACCTGTCTGGCCTCAGCACAGATACGCAGTATTTT
D gene: TRBD2; V gene: TRBV25-1; J gene: TRBJ2-2; clone size: .; CDR3 protein: CASSEPPGGSNTGELFF; CDR3 DNA: TGTGCCAGCAGTGAGCCCCCGGGAGGATCCAACACCGGGGAGCTGTTTTTT
D gene: TRBD2; V gene: TRBV5-4; J gene: TRBJ2-3; clone size: .; CDR3 protein: CASRLAGGADTQYF; CDR3 DNA: TGTGCCAGCCGACTAGCGGGAGGCGCAGATACGCAGTATTTT
D gene: .; V gene: TRBV3-1/TRBV3-2; J gene: TRBJ2-7; clone size: .; CDR3 protein: CASSQVSYEQYF; CDR3 DNA: TGTGCCAGCAGCCAAGTCAGTTACGAGCAGTACTTC